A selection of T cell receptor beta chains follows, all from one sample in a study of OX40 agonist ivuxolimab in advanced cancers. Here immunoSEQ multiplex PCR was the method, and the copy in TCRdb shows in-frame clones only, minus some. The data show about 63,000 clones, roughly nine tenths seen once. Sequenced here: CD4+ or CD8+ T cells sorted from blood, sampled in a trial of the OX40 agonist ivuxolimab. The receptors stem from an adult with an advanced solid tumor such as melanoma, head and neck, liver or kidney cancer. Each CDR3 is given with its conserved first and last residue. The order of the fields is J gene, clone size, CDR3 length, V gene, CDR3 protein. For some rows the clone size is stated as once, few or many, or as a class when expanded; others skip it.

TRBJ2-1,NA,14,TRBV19,CASSRLAGDNEQFF
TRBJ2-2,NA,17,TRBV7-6,CASSSELAGEGTGELFF
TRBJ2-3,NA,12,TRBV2,CASSAGLNTQYF
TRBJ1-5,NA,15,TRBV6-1,CASSEGQHSNQPQHF
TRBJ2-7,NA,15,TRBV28,CASSRLAGLGYEQYF
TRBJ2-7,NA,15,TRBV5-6,CASSVRDRGVYEQYF
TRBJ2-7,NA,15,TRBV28,CASSPFPSGSYEQYF
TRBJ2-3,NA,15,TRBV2,CAIRAGDRGPDTQYF
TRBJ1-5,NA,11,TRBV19,CASSTDRVLHF
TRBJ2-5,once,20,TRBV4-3,CASSQDTSASGSSSEETQYF
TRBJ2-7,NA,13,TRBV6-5,CASSYLPTYEQYF
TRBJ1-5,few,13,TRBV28,CASSPGRNQPQHF
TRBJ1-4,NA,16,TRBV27,CASSLSGHTTNEKLFF